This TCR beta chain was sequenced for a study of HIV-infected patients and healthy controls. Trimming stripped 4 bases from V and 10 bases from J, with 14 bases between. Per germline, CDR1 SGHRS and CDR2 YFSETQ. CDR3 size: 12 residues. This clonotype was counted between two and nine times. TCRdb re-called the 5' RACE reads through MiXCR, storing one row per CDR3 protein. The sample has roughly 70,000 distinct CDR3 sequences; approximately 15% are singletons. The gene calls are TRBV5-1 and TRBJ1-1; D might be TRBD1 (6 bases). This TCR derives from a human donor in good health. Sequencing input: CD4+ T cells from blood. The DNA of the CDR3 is TGCGCCAGCAGCCCTGACACGGACAGAGCTTTCTTT. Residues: CASSPDTDRAFF.